This T cell receptor (beta chain) is drawn from a study of OX40 agonist ivuxolimab in advanced cancers. Study-level background: The costimulatory receptor OX40 (CD134) was targeted by ivuxolimab, a fully human IgG2 agonistic monoclonal antibody. Intravenous ivuxolimab was administered to patients every 2 weeks at six dose levels: 0.01, 0.1, 0.3, 1.5, 3 and 10 mg/kg. Of the roughly 51 patients in dose escalation, 19 had hepatocellular carcinoma, some 15 had melanoma, 9 had renal cell carcinoma and 9 had head and neck cancer. The dose-escalation cohort was roughly 83% male with a mean age of approximately 59 years, ranging from 23 to 79. Patients were allowed to have had prior anti-PD-1, anti-PD-L1 or anti-CTLA-4 therapy, and 40% of the dose-escalation patients had been treated with checkpoint inhibitors. Partial responses were achieved by three dose-escalation patients, of whom one had hepatocellular carcinoma and two had cutaneous melanoma. The point of sequencing TCRbeta in the periphery was to test whether ivuxolimab changed TCR sequence diversity and drove clonal T-cell expansion. The paper reports the monotherapy dose-escalation portion (N ≈ 50 patients) of the phase I ivuxolimab trial. Summary of the overall study and its limitations: Antigen specificity was not determined for the clonally expanded peripheral T cells. At doses from 0.1 to 3.0 mg/kg, clonal expansion was seen in both CD4+ and CD8+ blood T cells between baseline and week 6. Low levels of normalized T-cell clonal expansion were also seen in some patients who did not respond. After ivuxolimab, expanded clones were on average more numerous among CD8+ T cells than among CD4+ T cells. In partial responders in the 0.1-3.0 mg/kg groups, normalized peripheral clonal expansion was found to be among the lowest, especially among CD8+ T cells.

The CDR3 starts with the cysteine, ends with the phenylalanine, and has 16 residues. The kept DNA is CDR3 alone, 48 bases in frame from the first base. CDR1 and CDR2 are drawn from the germline V gene: ENHRY, SYGVKD. Deletion took 4 bases off V and 2 bases off J, with a span of 18 bases between the germline ends. To sequence the TCRbeta CDR3 region, genomic DNA was isolated from the sorted cells. The immunoSEQ Assay was used to sequence the TCRbeta CDR3 regions. TCRdb took this table from immuneACCESS and kept in-frame rearrangements with V and J called. Such tables lack part of the clones; where checked against another copy, unresolved V genes explain under half of the gap, and the rest is unexplained. In all, the sample holds about 110,000 clones, and 91% of those were seen once. The ten largest clones represent 0.66% of the sample. Patients with a history of autoimmune disease or receiving systemic immunosuppression were excluded from the trial. In every dose cohort, peripheral blood was drawn for TCR sequencing at baseline, cycle 4 day 1, and cycle 7 day 1. Samples came from an open-label, multicenter, first-in-human phase I dose-escalation trial of ivuxolimab. Adults with locally advanced or metastatic melanoma, renal cell, hepatocellular, or head and neck squamous cell carcinoma were enrolled in the trial. Before TCR sequencing, CD4+ T cells and CD8+ T cells from peripheral blood were sorted into separate populations.

About this clone itself: The antigen this receptor binds is unknown. No base quality values were provided; no much bigger clone lies one nucleotide off.

This receptor was obtained from an adult with an advanced solid tumor such as melanoma, head and neck, liver or kidney cancer. Material: CD4+ or CD8+ T cells sorted from blood, obtained in a trial of the OX40 agonist ivuxolimab. The chain couples TRBV10-3 to TRBJ2-7, and TRBD1 may be the D gene, going by 5 matching bases. The CDR3 region reads CAISVSSAPQAYEQYF. The DNA sequence follows: TGTGCCATCAGTGTGTCGTCCGCGCCACAGGCCTACGAGCAGTACTTC.